The 27 T cell receptor beta chains listed next were all sequenced from one sample in a study of CDR3 diversity in severe acne. MiXCR, run by TCRdb on the PCR reads, gives a single entry per CDR3 protein. The sample records tens of thousands of distinct CDR3 sequences, 51% being singletons. Sequences were obtained from blood. Source of these receptors: a male donor in good health, without acne.

The V gene is TRBV10-2, the J gene TRBJ1-1, with a weak D call TRBD1 (6 bases). From germline, CDR1 is WSHSY and CDR2 SAAADI. Trimming stripped 7 bases from V and 4 bases from J, with 13 bases between. This CDR3 is 13 amino acids long. The CDR3 reads CASIQGRSTEAFF. In DNA, the CDR3 is TGCGCCAGCATCCAGGGGCGCAGCACTGAAGCTTTCTTT.

This clonotype was detected ten times or more. The chain carries TRBV6-1 and TRBJ2-6; no definite D call. Germline CDR1 MNHNS, CDR2 SASEGT. The CDR3 length is 15 residues. V lost 6 bases and J 4 bases, leaving 13 bases between the germline ends. CDR3 amino acids: CASSLPESGANVLTF. CDR3 bases: TGTGCCAGCAGCCTACCGGAGTCAGGGGCCAACGTCCTGACTTTC.

This clonotype appeared many times. The chain carries TRBV3-1 and TRBJ2-7; D not certain. CDR1 and CDR2 (germline): LGHDT, YNNKEL (reference sequence). This CDR3 comprises 14 residues. Trimming removed 1 base at V and 4 bases at J, with 11 bases between. CDR3 sequence (DNA): TGTGCCAGCAGCCAAGGCCAGAATCAATACGAGCAGTACTTC. Translation: CASSQGQNQYEQYF.

CDR3 protein: CASSLVKGAIEQFF. The CDR3 nucleotides are TGTGCCAGCAGTTTAGTAAAGGGGGCAATTGAGCAGTTCTTC. The V call is TRBV12-3 or TRBV12-4, the J call TRBJ2-1; 7 bases are a match to TRBD1. The CDR3 spans 14 residues. V lost 1 base and J lost 9; bases outside the gene matches: 6.

This clonotype was observed at least ten times. The chain is built from TRBV9 and TRBJ2-3, with TRBD2 identical over 7 bases. V shed 4 bases and J 2 bases; nucleotides not matched to a gene: 7. The germline V gene has CDR1 SGDLS and CDR2 YYNGEE. The CDR3 is 15 residues long. The chain's CDR3 is CASSMAGVITDTQYF. CDR3 nucleotide sequence: TGTGCCAGCAGCATGGCGGGGGTCATCACAGATACGCAGTATTTT.

This clonotype was seen a few times. The chain links TRBV5-6 to TRBJ2-7, with 9 bases matching TRBD2. Trimming took 4 bases from V and 3 from J; bases not matched to a gene: 8. Germline loops: CDR1 SGHDT, CDR2 YYEEEE. The CDR3 has 15 residues. The CDR3 here is CASSPLSGRNYEQYF. CDR3 sequence (DNA): TGTGCCAGCAGCCCCCTGAGCGGGAGGAACTACGAGCAGTACTTC.

This clonotype was recorded at least ten times. The gene calls are TRBV5-1 and TRBJ2-1; 10 positions agree with TRBD2. This CDR3 is 13 amino acids long. With V trimmed by 5 bases and J by 7 bases, 3 bases remained unmatched. The germline CDR1 and CDR2 sequences are SGHRS and YFSETQ. The CDR3 nucleotides read TGCGCCAGCAGACTAGCGGGGAAAAATGAGCAGTTCTTC. Its protein is CASRLAGKNEQFF.

CDR3 sequence (DNA): TGTGCCAGTAGTCTCGGGACAGCTGAAGCTTTCTTT. Its protein product is CASSLGTAEAFF. The rearrangement links TRBV19 to TRBJ1-1, with 7 bases matching TRBD1. Germline loops: CDR1 LNHDA, CDR2 SQIVND (reference sequence). This CDR3 comprises 12 residues. V lost 5 bases, J lost 6 bases, and 3 bases stayed unmatched.

The chain combines TRBV19 with TRBJ1-1, with D perhaps matching TRBD1 (5 bases). The CDR3 is made up of 14 amino acids. Germline V CDR1 and CDR2: LNHDA, SQIVND (reference sequence). Trimming took off 3 bases at V and 8 bases at J, with 16 bases between the two ends. CDR3 in amino acids: CASSMDRRGREAFF. The CDR3 DNA is TGTGCCAGTAGTATGGATCGAAGGGGCAGAGAAGCTTTCTTT. The full variable domain, its missing parts supplied by reference TRBV19 and TRBJ1-1, is DGGITQSPKYLFRKEGQNVTLSCEQNLNHDAMYWYRQDPGQGLRLIYYSQIVNDFQKGDIAEGYSVSREKKESFPLTVTSAQKNPTAFYLCASSMDRRGREAFFGQGTRLTVV.

The V and J genes are TRBV6-5 and TRBJ2-7; the D call may be TRBD1 or TRBD2 (5 bases each). CDR3 length: 14 amino acids. The ends were cut back, 6 bases at V and 2 bases at J, with 14 bases in the middle. Germline V gene sequence: CDR1 MNHEY, CDR2 SVGAGI. The DNA for the CDR3 is TGTGCCAGCAGCACCGATCCGGGGCCCTACGAGCAGTACTTC. Translating it yields CASSTDPGPYEQYF.

At least ten counts were recorded for this clonotype. The chain couples TRBV5-1 to TRBJ2-1; 7 positions agree with TRBD2. This CDR3 has 14 amino acids. Germline CDR1 is SGHRS and CDR2 is YFSETQ. The junction had 5 bases not matched to a gene; V was cut back by 8 bases and J by 0 bases. This CDR3 reads CASTSESSYNEQFF. Written as DNA, the CDR3 is TGCGCCAGTACTAGCGAAAGCTCCTACAATGAGCAGTTCTTC.

V gene TRBV24-1 combines with J gene TRBJ2-2; the D call may be TRBD1 or TRBD2 (5 bases each). Germline V CDR1 and CDR2: KGHDR, SFDVKD. The CDR3 is made up of 14 amino acids. Deletions cut 4 bases from V and 6 bases from J, with 11 bases between. This CDR3 reads CATSENRGAGELFF. CDR3 in DNA: TGTGCCACCAGTGAAAACAGAGGGGCCGGGGAGCTGTTTTTT.

This clonotype was counted at least ten times. This sequence joins TRBV5-6 and TRBJ2-3; 8 bases map to TRBD2. Germline CDR1 SGHDT, CDR2 YYEEEE. Losses at the gene ends were 3 bases for V and 4 bases for J; bases not matched to a gene: 7. This CDR3 spans 15 amino acids. This CDR3 is CASSWGGRGADTQYF. CDR3 coding DNA: TGTGCCAGCAGCTGGGGGGGGCGGGGGGCAGATACGCAGTATTTT. Looking up the rest from reference TRBV5-6 and TRBJ2-3 gives the full variable domain: DAGVTQSPTHLIKTRGQQVTLRCSPKSGHDTVSWYQQALGQGPQFIFQYYEEEERQRGNFPDRFSGHQFPNYSSELNVNALLLGDSALYLCASSWGGRGADTQYFGPGTRLTVL.

The chain has TRBV7-3 and TRBJ2-5; 8 bases are shared with TRBD2. CDR1 is SGHTA, CDR2 FQGTGA, per germline. CDR3 length: 15 amino acids. The J segment lost 5 bases and the V segment lost 5 bases, leaving 10 bases of the junction unmatched. CDR3 DNA sequence: TGTGCCAGCAGCCTAGCAGCGGGGGCTCGGGAGACCCAGTACTTC. This translates into CASSLAAGARETQYF.

V usage is TRBV6-1 and J usage is TRBJ1-1; perhaps TRBD1 as D (6 bases). There are 14 residues in the CDR3. Germline assignment: CDR1 MNHNS and CDR2 SASEGT. V was clipped by 3 bases and J by 5 bases, with 13 bases between them. Written as DNA, the CDR3 is TGTGCCAGCAGTGATGGGCAGGGGAGGACTGAAGCTTTCTTT. Translated, it gives CASSDGQGRTEAFF.

Points on this clonotype: The CDR3 carries no conserved terminal phenylalanine or tryptophan, so it likely arises from a read error. This chain uses TRBV20-1 with TRBJ1-1; D is unclear. CDR1 is DFQATT, CDR2 SNEGSKA, per germline (reference sequence). The CDR3 is 13 residues long. The CDR3 DNA follows: TGCAGTGCTAGTATGAGAGAGAACACCGAAGCTTTCCTT. It encodes CSASMRENTEAFL.

This clonotype has at least ten counts. This sequence joins TRBV4-2 and TRBJ1-5; TRBD1 is a possible D gene (6 bases). Germline V gene lookup returns CDR1 LGHNA and CDR2 YNFKEQ. This CDR3 spans 16 amino acids. The V end was cut by 4 bases, the J end by 0 bases, with 13 bases between. The CDR3 here is CASSPSRTVSNQPQHF. For the CDR3, the DNA is TGTGCCAGCAGCCCCTCGAGGACAGTTAGCAATCAGCCCCAGCATTTT.

The rearrangement links TRBV2 to TRBJ2-7; D assignment may be TRBD1 or TRBD2 (6 bases each). The CDR3 is 14 amino acids. The germline V gene has CDR1 SNHLY and CDR2 FYNNEI. The V end was cut by 6 bases, the J end by 4 bases, with 16 bases between. CDR3 nucleotide sequence: TGTGCCAGCAGCGGAGTCCGGGGGCAATACGAGCAGTACTTC. Translating it yields CASSGVRGQYEQYF.

The sample holds one count of this clonotype. The chain is built from TRBV24-1 and TRBJ2-3; 12 bases map to TRBD2. CDR3 length equals 19 residues. CDR1 and CDR2 (germline): KGHDR, SFDVKD. Trimming removed 0 bases from V and 5 bases from J; junction bases left unmatched: 11. The CDR3 spells CATSDLGQGRLAGVDTQYF. The CDR3 nucleotides are TGTGCCACCAGTGATTTGGGACAGGGAAGACTAGCGGGGGTAGATACGCAGTATTTT.

The rearrangement links TRBV20-1 to TRBJ2-3; D uncertain. This CDR3 region has 11 residues. CDR1 is DFQATT and CDR2 is SNEGSKA in the germline V gene (reference sequence). V lost 3 bases, J lost 11 bases, and 12 bases lay in between. The CDR3 loop reads CSASGQNEQYF. The CDR3 coding sequence is TGCAGTGCTAGCGGTCAAAATGAGCAGTATTTT.

The chain carries TRBV6-1 and TRBJ1-6, with D possibly matching TRBD1 (5 bases). The CDR3 covers 10 residues. The ends were cut back, 10 bases at V and 10 bases at J, with 8 bases in the middle. Per germline, CDR1 MNHNS and CDR2 SASEGT. CDR3 DNA: TGTGCCACCAGGGAATCACCCCTCCACTTT. Amino acid sequence: CATRESPLHF.

This clonotype was counted ten times or more. The gene calls are TRBV28 and TRBJ2-7; D is ambiguous. This CDR3 is 13 amino acids long. Germline-derived CDR1 and CDR2 are MDHEN and SYDVKM. With 3 bases removed from V and 1 base from J, the gap between germline ends came to 7 bases. The CDR3 spells CASSLGRSYEQYF. For the CDR3, the DNA is TGTGCCAGCAGTTTGGGCAGATCCTACGAGCAGTACTTC.

By sample fraction, this clonotype is medium-sized. The CDR3 sequence: CSASRGDTQYF. DNA of the CDR3: TGCAGTGCTAGTCGAGGGGATACGCAGTATTTT. This rearrangement joins TRBV20-1 to TRBJ2-3; weak D call: TRBD2 (5 bases). The CDR3 spans 11 residues. V was cut by 3 bases and J by 6 bases, with 7 bases left in between. The germline V gene has CDR1 DFQATT and CDR2 SNEGSKA (reference sequence).

In its sample, this clonotype was seen many times. CDR3 sequence reads: CASSEKTGDTDTQYF. The CDR3 DNA follows: TGTGCCAGCAGTGAGAAGACAGGGGACACAGATACGCAGTATTTT. The rearrangement links TRBV6-4 to TRBJ2-3; 8 positions match TRBD1. V lost 3 bases and J lost 2; bases outside the gene matches: 4. This CDR3 spans 15 amino acids. CDR1 is MRHNA and CDR2 is SNTAGT in the germline V gene.

This clonotype showed up just a few times. The chain joins TRBV29-1 to TRBJ1-2, with a weak D call TRBD1 (6 bases). The V and J ends lost 1 base and 5 bases respectively, with 11 bases between them. The germline gives CDR1 SQVTM, CDR2 ANQGSEA. CDR3 length: 13 residues. The CDR3 sequence: CSVEGRGAYGYTF. Here the CDR3 DNA reads TGCAGCGTTGAAGGACGGGGGGCGTATGGCTACACCTTC.

The rearrangement uses TRBV10-3 and TRBJ1-1, with no clear D. CDR1 ENHRY and CDR2 SYGVKD come from the germline V gene. CDR3 size: 13 residues. Trimming removed 6 bases at V and 1 base at J, with 9 bases between. CDR3 coding DNA: TGTGCCATCAGGGACGAGCCGAACACTGAAGCTTTCTTT. It translates to CAIRDEPNTEAFF.

Only a few counts were recorded for this clonotype. This chain links TRBV10-3 with TRBJ2-7; D not certain. Germline lookup yields CDR1 ENHRY and CDR2 SYGVKD. The CDR3 totals 12 residues. Trimming left V 4 bases short and J 5 bases short, with 9 bases between. CDR3 region: CAISAGGHEQYF. The CDR3 DNA reads as TGTGCCATCAGTGCGGGTGGCCACGAGCAGTACTTC.